This section outlines one TCR beta chain sequence together with its context. These data originate in a study of control samples from healthy donors and cancer patients. The CDR3 is 16 residues long. Trimming removed 7 bases at V and 3 bases at J, with 22 bases between. Germline CDR1 reads MDHEN; CDR2 reads SYDVKM. Method: immunoSEQ multiplex PCR; TCRdb's copy keeps in-frame clones and lacks some. The table has roughly 130,000 clones, over 75% seen once. This receptor was obtained from a man aged 45-65 years in good health. The chain carries TRBV28 and TRBJ2-7; possibly TRBD1 for D (5 bases). Source material: blood. The CDR3 here is CASTSPTARSLYEQYF. CDR3 nucleotides: TGTGCCAGCACTTCACCGACAGCCCGTAGCCTCTACGAGCAGTACTTC.